Described below is a single T cell receptor beta chain sequence and its context. In this sample, this clonotype turned up a few times. Its specific antigen is unknown. No qualities accompany the bases; no much larger clone lies one base away. TCR cDNA was synthesized by 5'RACE template switching, which introduced a universal primer site and unique molecular identifiers. Priming of cDNA synthesis was performed from both the TCR alpha and TCR beta constant segments. Library amplification used two PCR steps, and the second PCR step added sample barcodes and sequencing adapters. Sequencing of libraries was performed on Illumina HiSeq 2500 (2x100 bp) or NovaSeq (2x150 bp). On the study's bioinformatics: MIGEC handled demultiplexing of reads and collapsing into UMI consensus sequences, while MiXCR performed V(D)J alignment. Clonotypes responding to the vaccine were identified with edgeR on replicate PBMC samples, with the criteria of FDR below 0.01 and a log2 fold change above 5 up to day 15. CD4 or CD8 identity was assigned to each bulk clonotype according to whether the clonotype was present at higher abundance in the sequenced CD4 repertoire or the sequenced CD8 repertoire. TCRdb passed the public sequencing reads through fastp at Q25 and MiXCR, retaining productive beta sequences. Each entry is one CDR3 protein sequence, shown with its most common DNA and genes. The V and J calls reflect TCRdb's pipeline rather than the authors' work. Here the sample has 360,000 or so distinct CDR3 sequences; under 14% occur a single time. About 17% of the sample is taken by the ten largest.

The data derive from a study of T cells after yellow fever vaccination (dated by TCRdb to between 2018 and 2020). Regarding the study in general: Libraries from fractions with low cell numbers were prepared with the SMART-Seq v4 Ultra Low Input RNA kit. To follow T-cell clones before and after both primary and booster YFV17D yellow fever vaccination, bulk TCR alpha and beta repertoires underwent longitudinal sequencing. Bulk PBMC replicates and cell subsets were isolated from blood drawn at multiple timepoints before and after both primary and secondary immunization. The cohort comprised two healthy male donors, one aged 18 to 30 and one aged 30 to 40 years. Study-wide findings and limitations: A small share of clonotypes occurred in both CD4 and CD8 compartments, likely arising from convergent recombination. After the booster, most of the clones that had expanded following primary vaccination were detected again (around 95% of CD4 and 80% to 90% of CD8), which suggests that memory was broadly maintained. Because the study included only a couple of donors, the extent to which the findings can be generalized is limited. Computational filtering was needed because FACS-sorted repertoires could contain abundant contaminating clonotypes from the bulk population. Compared with the primary T-cell response, the secondary T-cell response was faster but weaker, reaching its peak on day 5 rather than on day 15.

The treatment or condition label for this specimen denotes: live attenuated yellow fever vaccine strain. At every blood-draw timepoint, two biological replicates of bulk PBMCs were collected. PBMCs were isolated from peripheral blood using a standard Ficoll-Paque protocol. TriZol was used to extract RNA from bulk PBMCs, CD4 and CD8 fractions, and dextramer-positive and dextramer-negative fractions. V has 4 bases trimmed and J has 1 base trimmed; junction bases matching no gene number 9. The cysteine opens and the phenylalanine closes a CDR3 of 15 amino acids. Only the CDR3 DNA is retained, 45 bases long and in frame from the first base. The germline V gene (reference sequence) specifies DFQATT as CDR1 and SNEGSKA as CDR2.

Sequenced here: PBMCs, sampled on the day of the first yellow fever vaccination. The chain is made from TRBV20-1 and TRBJ2-5; TRBD2 fits 7 bases in the junction. The sequence was collected from a man aged 18 to 30 who received the YFV17D yellow fever vaccine. The CDR3: CSATHPSGPQETQYF. The DNA sequence follows: TGCAGTGCTACCCACCCTAGCGGACCCCAAGAGACCCAGTACTTC.